The source of this T cell receptor (beta chain) is a study of read filtering for tumor transcriptome and immune sequencing (dated by TCRdb to 2019 to 2021). Concerning the study at large: Of the patients in the cohort, some 18 were male and around 15 were female, and their mean age was 65.9 years, with a range of about 40 to 85. After DNase treatment, whole-transcriptome libraries were prepared using the TruSeq RNA Access Library Prep Kit. As a main aim, a read-filtering strategy for immune repertoire data was addressed, with the specific question being whether clonotypes supported by a single read should be removed. TCR-region mapped reads per sample ranged from about 3.5 to 10.27 million with IR-seq versus only about 75 to 1,400 with RNA-seq. TCR repertoires obtained by targeted immune repertoire sequencing and by bulk whole-transcriptome sequencing performed on the same bone marrow samples were compared. Under revised international staging, 8 patients fell into R-ISS I, some 15 into R-ISS II and roughly 7 into R-ISS III.

This clonotype has just a few counts. Its antigen remains undetermined. This likely comes from a read error, as the CDR3 has no conserved phenylalanine or tryptophan at its end. Germline trimming: 6 bases from V, 5 bases from J; junction bases outside gene matches: 8. CDR1 and CDR2 are read off the germline V gene (reference sequence) as DFQATT and SNEGSKA. The CDR3 is 14 amino acids in total, end residues counted. Only CDR3 DNA remains: 42 bases, in frame from the first base. TCR libraries were constructed from 400 to 500 ng RNA using the Immunoverse kit, and molecular barcoded adaptors covering alpha/delta and beta/gamma chains were employed. TCR library preparation used the same RNA that went into transcriptome sequencing. Sequencing of TCR libraries was carried out on an Illumina HiSeq 4000 with 2 x 150 cycles. On the study's bioinformatics: MiXCR aligned TCR reads to human V, D, J and C references and assembled the aligned reads into CDR3 clonotypes, with quality filtering and error correction included. The tcR package in R was used for analysis of clonotype counts and gene usage diversity. For inspection of raw mapping reads, RNA-seq reads were mapped by STAR aligner version 2.5.3a onto GRCh37 of the human genome. To test how sequencing depth affects detected clonotypes, IR-seq fastq files were randomly downsampled with Seqtk 1.3. Using fastp at Q25 and MiXCR, TCRdb reprocessed the public reads and kept productive beta chains. Entries are consolidated by CDR3 protein sequence, retaining the most common genes and DNA. It is TCRdb's table, rather than the study itself, that gives the V and J calls and clone size. The sample profile shows over 35,000 distinct CDR3 sequences; about 10% of them were found once. Around 34% of the sample is held by the ten biggest clonotypes.

Overall results and qualifications from the work: Compared with RNA-seq, IR-seq captured clonotypes at much higher depth and more reliably, and a smaller IR-seq throughput was enough to identify most shared clonotypes. The correlation between IR-seq and RNA-seq shared clonotype proportions was increased by removal of single-read clonotypes. The sorted CD138-negative fraction was not purified T cells but a mixed bone marrow immune population. In IR-seq, around 85% of clonotypes but about 4% of total reads were represented by single-read clonotypes, whereas in RNA-seq, about 76% of clonotypes and approximately 40% of reads were represented by single-read clonotypes.

Bone marrow was sampled from every patient at the time of active disease. Ficoll-Hypaque density gradient centrifugation was used to isolate the bone marrow mononuclear cells. CD138-negative cells were obtained by negative selection after labeling with CD138 magnetic microbeads on a MACS separator, removing myeloma plasma cells. Flow cytometry on an Attune NxT with CD138 antibodies was used to check the purity of the isolated cells. TRIzol reagent was used to extract total RNA, and a NanoDrop spectrophotometer was used to quantify the extracted RNA. Paired RNA-seq and IR-seq were performed on the CD138-negative bone marrow sample of each patient.

The chain uses TRBV20-1 and TRBJ2-7; 12 central nucleotides agree with TRBD1. Sequences were obtained from a population of CD138-negative cells sorted from bone marrow. The sample's cell subset or site, from its label and the paper: bone marrow mononuclear cells depleted of CD138+ plasma/myeloma cells by negative magnetic selection. This receptor was obtained from a donor aged 40 or older with multiple myeloma. The sequence in DNA is TGCAGTGCCGAGAAGGGACAGGGGGCAAACGAGCAGTACCTC. Translated, it gives CSAEKGQGANEQYL.